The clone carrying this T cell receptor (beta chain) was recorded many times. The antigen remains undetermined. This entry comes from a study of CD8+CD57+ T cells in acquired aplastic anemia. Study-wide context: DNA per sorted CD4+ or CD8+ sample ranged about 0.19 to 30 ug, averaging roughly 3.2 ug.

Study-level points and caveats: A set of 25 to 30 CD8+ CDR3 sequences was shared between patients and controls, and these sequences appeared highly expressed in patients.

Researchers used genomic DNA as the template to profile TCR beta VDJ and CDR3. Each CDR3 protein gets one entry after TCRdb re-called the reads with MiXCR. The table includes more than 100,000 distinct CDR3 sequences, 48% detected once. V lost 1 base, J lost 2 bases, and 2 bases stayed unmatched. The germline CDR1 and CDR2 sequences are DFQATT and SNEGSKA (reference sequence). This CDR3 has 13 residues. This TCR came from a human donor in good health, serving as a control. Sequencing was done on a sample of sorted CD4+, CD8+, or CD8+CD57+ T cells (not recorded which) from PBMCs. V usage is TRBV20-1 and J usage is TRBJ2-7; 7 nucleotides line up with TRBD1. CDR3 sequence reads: CSARGGTAYEQYF. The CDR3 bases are TGCAGTGCTAGAGGTGGGACAGCCTACGAGCAGTACTTC.